This is a list of T cell receptor beta chains from one sample in a study of blood T cell repertoires in COVID-19. Generated by immunoSEQ multiplex PCR, the TCRdb table keeps only in-frame clones and is missing some. The sample yields about 150,000 clones, around 83% seen once. The sequencing input was peripheral blood. The receptors originated from a human donor with acute or convalescent COVID-19. The donor label of this sample is uncertain. CDR3s leave out the opening cysteine and the closing phenylalanine or tryptophan. Each record gives: V gene, clone size, J gene, CDR3 length, CDR3 protein. Clone sizes are given selectively: once, few, many, or a class where the clone is expanded.

>TRBV3-1/TRBV3-2|.|TRBJ1-2|12
ASTLTAANYGYT
>TRBV20-1|.|TRBJ2-1|9
SARVSGEQF
>TRBV2|.|TRBJ2-5|10
ASAGGQETQY
>TRBV18|.|TRBJ1-2|17
ASSPGSNDRMKDNYGYT
>TRBV5-1|.|TRBJ1-3|15
ASSLPGQSGSGNTIY
>TRBV4-3|.|TRBJ1-3|12
ASSQDSSGNTIY
>TRBV27|.|TRBJ2-2|15
ASQTLGTAMNTGELF
>TRBV7-9|.|TRBJ2-1|12
ASSSVGAYNEQF
>TRBV11-2|.|TRBJ2-2|14
ASSLSRGIDTGELF
>TRBV6-2/TRBV6-3|.|TRBJ1-2|12
ASSQRTANYGYT
>TRBV7-9|.|TRBJ1-1|13
ASSLDGGKNTEAF
>TRBV7-2|.|TRBJ1-1|11
ASSSYSGTEAF
>TRBV24-1|.|TRBJ2-1|11
ATSDTARDEQF
>TRBV27|.|TRBJ2-1|14
ASSLSSAGVNNEQF
>TRBV6-5|.|TRBJ2-3|10
ASSSTADTQY
>TRBV5-1|.|TRBJ1-1|10
ASSARGPEAF
>TRBV7-3|few|TRBJ2-3|12
ASGPGYSTDTQY
>TRBV10-3|.|TRBJ2-1|12
AAETGIKNNEQF